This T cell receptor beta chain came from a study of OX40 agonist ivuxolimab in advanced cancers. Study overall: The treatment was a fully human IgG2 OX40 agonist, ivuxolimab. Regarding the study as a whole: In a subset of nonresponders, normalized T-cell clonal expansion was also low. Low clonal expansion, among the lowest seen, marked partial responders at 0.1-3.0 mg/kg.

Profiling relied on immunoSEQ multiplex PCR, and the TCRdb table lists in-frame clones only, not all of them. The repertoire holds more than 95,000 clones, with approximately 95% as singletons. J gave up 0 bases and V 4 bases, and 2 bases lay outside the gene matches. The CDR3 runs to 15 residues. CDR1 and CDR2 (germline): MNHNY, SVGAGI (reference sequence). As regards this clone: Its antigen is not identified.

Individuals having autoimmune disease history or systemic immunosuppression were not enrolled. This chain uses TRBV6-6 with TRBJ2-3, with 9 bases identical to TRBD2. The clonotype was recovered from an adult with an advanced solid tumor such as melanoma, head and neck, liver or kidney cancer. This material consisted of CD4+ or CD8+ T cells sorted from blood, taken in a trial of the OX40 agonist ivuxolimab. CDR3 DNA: TGTGCCAGCAGTTCGAGCGGGAGGAGCACAGATACGCAGTATTTT. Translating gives CASSSSGRSTDTQYF.